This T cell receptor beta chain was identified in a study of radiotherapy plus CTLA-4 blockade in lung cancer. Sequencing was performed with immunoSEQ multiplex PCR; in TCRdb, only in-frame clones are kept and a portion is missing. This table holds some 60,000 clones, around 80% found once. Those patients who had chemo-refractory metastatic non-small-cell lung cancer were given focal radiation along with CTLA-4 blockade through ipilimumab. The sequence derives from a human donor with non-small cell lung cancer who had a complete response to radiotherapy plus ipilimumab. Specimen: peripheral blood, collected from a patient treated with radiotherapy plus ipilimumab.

Here the CDR3 DNA reads TGTGCCACCCTAAGGGACAGGGACTATGGCTACACCTTC. Protein product: CATLRDRDYGYTF. The chain recombines TRBV6-5 with TRBJ1-2, with 9 bases identical to TRBD1. V shed 10 bases and J 3 bases; nucleotides not matched to a gene: 6. Germline V gene data show CDR1 as MNHEY and CDR2 as SVGAGI. This CDR3 contains 13 residues.